A single T cell receptor (beta chain) is shown here with its context. This entry comes from a study of blood T cell repertoires in COVID-19. V lost 4 bases to trimming and J lost 2 bases; unmatched junction nucleotides: 9. The germline V gene has CDR1 SGHRS and CDR2 YFSETQ. This CDR3 contains 16 residues. As handled by the study authors: Nucleated cell number was recorded as an estimate derived from reference gene primer amplification. The assay was immunoSEQ multiplex PCR, and TCRdb's table has in-frame clones only and misses some. V and J calls plus clone size are reproduced from that table; the DNA served to infer D and trimming. The data show around 60,000 clones, approximately 90% seen once.

Specimen: peripheral blood. The TCR sequence derives from a human donor in a cohort sampled during active COVID-19. The genes are TRBV5-1 and TRBJ2-1, with TRBD2 matching 7 bases. CDR3 in amino acids: CASSVGGSGPYNEQFF. CDR3 DNA: TGCGCCAGCAGCGTTGGCGGGAGTGGTCCCTACAATGAGCAGTTCTTC.